This T cell receptor (beta chain) originates from a study of early T cells in non-severe SARS-CoV-2 infection. The sample holds one count of this clonotype. TCRdb re-called the 5' RACE reads with MiXCR, one entry per CDR3 protein. Of 100,000 or so distinct CDR3 sequences detected, roughly 17% appear once; the ten largest clones hold 5% to 5.5%. The receptor's source is an adult who was a healthcare worker with PCR-confirmed SARS-CoV-2 infection or an uninfected control (not recorded which). Sequenced material: whole blood, taken at baseline.

The CDR3 is CAIAQDRGNQPQHF. In DNA form, the CDR3 reads TGTGCCATCGCCCAAGACAGGGGCAATCAGCCCCAGCATTTT. The chain carries TRBV10-3 and TRBJ1-5; 7 nucleotides agree with TRBD1. The CDR3 is 14 residues long. J lost 2 bases, V lost 8 bases, and 6 bases had no gene match. Germline CDR1 and CDR2: ENHRY and SYGVKD.